This T cell receptor (beta chain) was recorded in a study of T cell responses to AZD1222 COVID-19 vaccine. Sequencing used immunoSEQ multiplex PCR; TCRdb keeps in-frame clones, though not all of them. Among about 160,000 clones listed, roughly nine tenths were seen once. V shed 6 bases and J shed 1 base, with 6 bases lying between them. The CDR3 extends over 12 amino acids. The chain joins TRBV12-3 or TRBV12-4 to TRBJ1-1; D remains unclear. The source is an adult in good health. Sequencing was performed on peripheral blood, taken on day 0 of AZD1222 vaccination. The CDR3 DNA is TGTGCCAGCAGGGATCCGAACACTGAAGCTTTCTTT. This translates into CASRDPNTEAFF.